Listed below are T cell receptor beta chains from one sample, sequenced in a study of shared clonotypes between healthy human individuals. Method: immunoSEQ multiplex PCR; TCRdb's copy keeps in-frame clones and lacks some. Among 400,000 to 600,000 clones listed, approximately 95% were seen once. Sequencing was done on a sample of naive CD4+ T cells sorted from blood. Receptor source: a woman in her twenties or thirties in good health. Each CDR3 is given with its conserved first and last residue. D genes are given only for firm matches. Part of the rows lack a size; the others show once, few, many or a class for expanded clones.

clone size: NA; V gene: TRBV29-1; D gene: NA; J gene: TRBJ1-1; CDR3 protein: CSARTDMNTEAFF; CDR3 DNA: TGCAGCGCTCGGACAGACATGAACACTGAAGCTTTCTTT
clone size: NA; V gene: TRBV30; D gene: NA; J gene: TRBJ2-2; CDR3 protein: CAWNGLHTGELFF; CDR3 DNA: TGTGCCTGGAATGGCCTGCACACCGGGGAGCTGTTTTTT
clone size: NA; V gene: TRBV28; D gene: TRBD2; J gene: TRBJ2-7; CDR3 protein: CASTGPMTSGTRYEQYF; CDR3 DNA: TGTGCCAGCACAGGACCAATGACTAGCGGGACGCGGTACGAGCAGTACTTC
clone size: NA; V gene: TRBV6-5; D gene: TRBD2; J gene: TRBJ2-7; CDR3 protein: CASSQREGPYEQYF; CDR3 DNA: TGTGCCAGCAGCCAGCGGGAGGGCCCCTACGAGCAGTACTTC
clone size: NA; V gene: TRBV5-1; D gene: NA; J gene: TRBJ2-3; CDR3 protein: CASSLESSSTDTQYF; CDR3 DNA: TGCGCCAGCAGCTTGGAGTCGTCTAGCACAGATACGCAGTATTTT
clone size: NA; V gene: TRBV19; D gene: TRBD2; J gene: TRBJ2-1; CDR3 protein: CASSLERGEQFF; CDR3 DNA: TGTGCCAGTAGTTTGGAGCGGGGGGAGCAGTTCTTC
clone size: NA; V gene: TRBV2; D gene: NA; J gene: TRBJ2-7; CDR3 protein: CASSERGLGYEQYF; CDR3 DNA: TGTGCCAGCAGTGAACGTGGGCTCGGGTACGAGCAGTACTTC
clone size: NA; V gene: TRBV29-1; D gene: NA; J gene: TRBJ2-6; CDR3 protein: CSVKVIGANVLTF; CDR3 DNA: TGCAGCGTTAAGGTTATCGGGGCCAACGTCCTGACTTTC
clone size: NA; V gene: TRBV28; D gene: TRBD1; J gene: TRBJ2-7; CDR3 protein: CASSLQGAGGEQYF; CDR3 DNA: TGTGCCAGCAGTTTACAGGGGGCCGGCGGGGAGCAGTACTTC
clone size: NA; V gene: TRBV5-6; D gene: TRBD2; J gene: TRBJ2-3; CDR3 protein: CASSQLSGGSTDTQYF; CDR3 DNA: TGTGCCAGCAGCCAACTTAGCGGGGGTAGCACAGATACGCAGTATTTT
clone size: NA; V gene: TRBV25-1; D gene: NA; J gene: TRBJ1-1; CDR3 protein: CASSAYIGRDTEAFF; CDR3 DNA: TGTGCCAGCAGTGCATACATAGGGCGGGACACTGAAGCTTTCTTT
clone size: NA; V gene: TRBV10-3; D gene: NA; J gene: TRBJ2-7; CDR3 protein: CAISGRDQSYEQYF; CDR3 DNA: TGTGCCATCAGTGGACGGGACCAGTCCTACGAGCAGTACTTC
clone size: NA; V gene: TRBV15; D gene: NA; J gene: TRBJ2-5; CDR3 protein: CATSNIGGGTQYF; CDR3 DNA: TGTGCCACCAGCAATATCGGTGGGGGGACCCAGTACTTC
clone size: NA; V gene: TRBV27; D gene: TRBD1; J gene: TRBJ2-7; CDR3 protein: CASSSRDSFYEQYF; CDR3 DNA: TGTGCCAGCAGTTCCCGGGACAGCTTCTACGAGCAGTACTTC
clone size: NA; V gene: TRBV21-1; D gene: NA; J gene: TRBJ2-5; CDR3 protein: CASSKPGTREGETQYF; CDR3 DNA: TGTGCCAGCAGCAAACCCGGGACTAGGGAAGGAGAGACCCAGTACTTC
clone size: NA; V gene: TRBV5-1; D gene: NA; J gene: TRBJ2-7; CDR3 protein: CASSGQFYEQYF; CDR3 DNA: TGCGCCAGCAGCGGGCAGTTCTACGAGCAGTACTTC
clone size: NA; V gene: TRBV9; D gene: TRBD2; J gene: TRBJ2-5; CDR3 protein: CASSVGLAGVETQYF; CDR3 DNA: TGTGCCAGCAGCGTAGGGCTAGCGGGAGTGGAGACCCAGTACTTC
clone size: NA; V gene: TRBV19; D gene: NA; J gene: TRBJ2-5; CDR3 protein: CASGHAGETQYF; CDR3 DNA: TGTGCCAGTGGGCACGCGGGGGAGACCCAGTACTTC
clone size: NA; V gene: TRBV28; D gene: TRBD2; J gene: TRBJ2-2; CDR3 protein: CASSLEGPAGGPPGELFF; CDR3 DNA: TGTGCCAGCAGTTTAGAAGGGCCTGCGGGAGGGCCGCCCGGGGAGCTGTTTTTT
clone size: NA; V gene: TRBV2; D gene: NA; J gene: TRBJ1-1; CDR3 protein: CASTLSLGSEAFF; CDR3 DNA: TGTGCCAGCACGCTTAGTCTCGGCAGTGAAGCTTTCTTT
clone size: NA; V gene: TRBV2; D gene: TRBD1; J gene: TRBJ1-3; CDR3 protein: CASSSTGTHSGNTIYF; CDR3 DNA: TGTGCCAGCAGTTCGACAGGGACCCACTCTGGAAACACCATATATTTT
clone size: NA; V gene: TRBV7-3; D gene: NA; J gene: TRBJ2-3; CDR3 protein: CASSSTSTDTQYF; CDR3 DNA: TGTGCCAGCAGCTCGACTAGCACAGATACGCAGTATTTT
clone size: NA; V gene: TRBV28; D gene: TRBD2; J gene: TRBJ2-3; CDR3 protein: CASSYGLAIDSTDTQYF; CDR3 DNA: TGTGCCAGCAGTTATGGACTAGCAATAGACAGCACAGATACGCAGTATTTT
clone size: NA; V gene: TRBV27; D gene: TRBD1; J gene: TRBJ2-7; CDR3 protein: CASRMPGQSYEQYF; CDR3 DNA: TGTGCCAGCAGAATGCCGGGACAGAGCTACGAGCAGTACTTC
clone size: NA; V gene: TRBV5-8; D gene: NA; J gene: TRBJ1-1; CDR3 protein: CASSGRLGGGMNTEAFF; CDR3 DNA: TGTGCCAGCAGCGGCCGCCTGGGAGGCGGCATGAACACTGAAGCTTTCTTT
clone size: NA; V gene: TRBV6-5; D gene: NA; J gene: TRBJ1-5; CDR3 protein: CASSYQMGSQPQHF; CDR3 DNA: TGTGCCAGCAGTTACCAGATGGGGTCGCAGCCCCAGCATTTT
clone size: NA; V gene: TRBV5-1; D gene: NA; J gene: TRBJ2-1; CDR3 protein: CASSTSSSAYNEQFF; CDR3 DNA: TGCGCCAGCAGCACATCTAGCTCAGCCTACAATGAGCAGTTCTTC
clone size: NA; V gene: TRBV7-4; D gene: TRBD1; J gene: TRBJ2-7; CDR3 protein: CASSLKGHDRDRSYEQYF; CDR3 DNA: TGTGCCAGCAGCTTAAAGGGCCATGACAGGGATCGCTCCTACGAGCAGTACTTC
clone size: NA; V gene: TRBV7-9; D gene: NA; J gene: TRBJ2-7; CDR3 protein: CASSLDRAGPAEQYF; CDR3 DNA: TGTGCCAGCAGCTTAGACCGGGCCGGTCCCGCCGAGCAGTACTTC
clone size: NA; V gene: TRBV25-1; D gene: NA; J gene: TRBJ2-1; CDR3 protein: CASSEGGVSGALYNEQFF; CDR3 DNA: TGTGCCAGCAGTGAAGGAGGTGTGAGCGGAGCCCTCTACAATGAGCAGTTCTTC
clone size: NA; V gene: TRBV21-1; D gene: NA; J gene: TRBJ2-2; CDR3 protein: CASSPRELPGELFF; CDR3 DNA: TGTGCCAGCAGCCCCCGGGAGCTCCCCGGGGAGCTGTTTTTT
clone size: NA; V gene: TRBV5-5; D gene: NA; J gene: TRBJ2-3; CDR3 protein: CASSLLYSGGRVAQYF; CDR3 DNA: TGTGCCAGCAGCTTGCTGTACTCTGGGGGCCGAGTTGCGCAGTATTTT
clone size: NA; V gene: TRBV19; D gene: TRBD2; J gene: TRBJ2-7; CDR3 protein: CASSTALAGVFEQYF; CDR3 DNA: TGTGCCAGTAGTACCGCTTTAGCGGGAGTCTTCGAGCAGTACTTC
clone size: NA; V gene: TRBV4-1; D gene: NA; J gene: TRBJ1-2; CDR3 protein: CASSRHRRGPTGYTF; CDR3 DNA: TGCGCCAGCAGCCGTCACAGGAGGGGTCCTACCGGCTACACCTTC
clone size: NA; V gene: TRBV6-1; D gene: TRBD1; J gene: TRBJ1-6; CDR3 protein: CASNSWDRGNSPLHF; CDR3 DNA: TGTGCCAGCAATTCGTGGGACAGGGGTAATTCACCCCTCCACTTT
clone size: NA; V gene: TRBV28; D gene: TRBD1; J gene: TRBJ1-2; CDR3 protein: CASSTKPTGKEGYTF; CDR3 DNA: TGTGCCAGCAGTACGAAACCGACAGGGAAAGAAGGCTACACCTTC
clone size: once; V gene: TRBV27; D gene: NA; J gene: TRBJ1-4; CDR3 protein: CASRGQENEKLFF; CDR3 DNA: TGTGCCAGCAGGGGGCAGGAGAATGAAAAACTGTTTTTT
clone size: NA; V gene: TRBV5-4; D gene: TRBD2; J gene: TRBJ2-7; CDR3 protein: CASSMGLAGTEYF; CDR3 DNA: TGTGCCAGCAGCATGGGACTAGCGGGAACGGAGTACTTC
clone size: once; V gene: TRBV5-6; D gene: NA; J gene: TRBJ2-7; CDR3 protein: CASSRGAVSYEQYF; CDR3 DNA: TGTGCCAGCAGCCGCGGTGCGGTTTCCTACGAGCAGTACTTC